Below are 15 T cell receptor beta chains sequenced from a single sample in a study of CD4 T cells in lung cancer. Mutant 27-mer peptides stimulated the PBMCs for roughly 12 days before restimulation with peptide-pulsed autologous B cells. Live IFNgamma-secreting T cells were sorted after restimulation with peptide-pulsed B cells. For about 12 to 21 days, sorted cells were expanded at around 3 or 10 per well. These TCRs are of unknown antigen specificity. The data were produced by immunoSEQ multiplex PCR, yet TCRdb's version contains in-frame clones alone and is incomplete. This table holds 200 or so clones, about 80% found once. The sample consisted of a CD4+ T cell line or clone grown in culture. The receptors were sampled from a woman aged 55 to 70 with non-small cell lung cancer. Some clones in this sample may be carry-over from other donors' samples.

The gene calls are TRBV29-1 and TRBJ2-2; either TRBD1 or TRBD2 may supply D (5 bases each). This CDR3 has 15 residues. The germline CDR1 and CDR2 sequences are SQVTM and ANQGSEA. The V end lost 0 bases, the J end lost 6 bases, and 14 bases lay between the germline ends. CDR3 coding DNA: TGCAGCGTTGAAGAGGGACGCGGCCTTCCCGGGGAGCTGTTTTTT. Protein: CSVEEGRGLPGELFF.

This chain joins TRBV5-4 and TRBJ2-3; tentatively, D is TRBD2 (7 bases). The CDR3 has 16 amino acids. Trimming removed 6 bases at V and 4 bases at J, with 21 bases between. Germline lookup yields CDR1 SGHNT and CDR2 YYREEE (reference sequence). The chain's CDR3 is CASNWWAGAPADTQYF. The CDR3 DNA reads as TGTGCCAGCAACTGGTGGGCGGGGGCTCCCGCAGATACGCAGTATTTT.

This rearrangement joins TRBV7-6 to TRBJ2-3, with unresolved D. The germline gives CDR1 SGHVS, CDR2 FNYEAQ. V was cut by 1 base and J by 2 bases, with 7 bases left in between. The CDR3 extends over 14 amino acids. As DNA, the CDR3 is TGTGCCAGCAGCTTAGAGGGCAACACAGATACGCAGTATTTT. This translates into CASSLEGNTDTQYF. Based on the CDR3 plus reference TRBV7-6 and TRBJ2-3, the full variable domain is GAGVSQSPRYKVTKRGQDVALRCDPISGHVSLYWYRQALGQGPEFLTYFNYEAQQDKSGLPNDRFSAERPEGSISTLTIQRTEQRDSAMYRCASSLEGNTDTQYFGPGTRLTVL.

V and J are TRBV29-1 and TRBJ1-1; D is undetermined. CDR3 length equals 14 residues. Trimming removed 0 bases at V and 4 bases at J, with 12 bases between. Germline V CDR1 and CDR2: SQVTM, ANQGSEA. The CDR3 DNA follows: TGCAGCGTTGAAGACGGAGGGAGGGTCACTGAAGCTTTCTTT. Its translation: CSVEDGGRVTEAFF.

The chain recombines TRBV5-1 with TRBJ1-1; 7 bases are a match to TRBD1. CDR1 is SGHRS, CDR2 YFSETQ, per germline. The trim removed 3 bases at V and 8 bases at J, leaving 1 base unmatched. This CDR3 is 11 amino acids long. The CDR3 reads CASSSGGEAFF. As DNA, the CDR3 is TGCGCCAGCAGCTCAGGGGGGGAAGCTTTCTTT.

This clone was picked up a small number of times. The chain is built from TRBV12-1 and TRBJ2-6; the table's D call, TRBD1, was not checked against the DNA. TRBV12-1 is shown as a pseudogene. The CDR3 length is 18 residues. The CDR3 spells CASSDGIIGQSRANVLTF. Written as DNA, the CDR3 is TGTGCCAGCAGCGATGGCATTATAGGACAAAGTCGGGCCAACGTCCTGACTTTC.

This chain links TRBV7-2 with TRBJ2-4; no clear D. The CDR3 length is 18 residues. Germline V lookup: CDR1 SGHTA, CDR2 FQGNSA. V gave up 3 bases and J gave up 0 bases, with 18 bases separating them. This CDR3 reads CASSFAAGVTRAKNIQYF. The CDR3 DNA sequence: TGTGCCAGCAGCTTCGCGGCAGGTGTAACTCGAGCCAAAAACATTCAGTACTTC.

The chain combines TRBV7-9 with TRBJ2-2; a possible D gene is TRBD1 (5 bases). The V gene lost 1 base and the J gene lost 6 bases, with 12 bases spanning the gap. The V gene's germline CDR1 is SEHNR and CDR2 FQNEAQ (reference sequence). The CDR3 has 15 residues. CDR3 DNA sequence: TGTGCCAGCAGCTTAGGCAACAGGTCCCCCGGGGAGCTGTTTTTT. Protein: CASSLGNRSPGELFF.

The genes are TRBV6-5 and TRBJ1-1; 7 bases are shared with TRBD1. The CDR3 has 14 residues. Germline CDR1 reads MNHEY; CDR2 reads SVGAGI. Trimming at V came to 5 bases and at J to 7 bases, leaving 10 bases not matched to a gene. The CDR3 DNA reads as TGTGCCAGCAGTCAATACAGGGGAAAAGGTGAAGCTTTCTTT. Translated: CASSQYRGKGEAFF.

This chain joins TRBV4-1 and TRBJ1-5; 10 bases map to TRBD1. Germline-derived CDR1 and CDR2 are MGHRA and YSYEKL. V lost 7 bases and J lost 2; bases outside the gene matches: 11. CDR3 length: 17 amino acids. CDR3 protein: CASTPSTGTGGNQPQHF. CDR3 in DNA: TGCGCCAGCACGCCTAGCACCGGGACAGGGGGCAATCAGCCCCAGCATTTT.

The CDR3 loop reads CASSLSPGGPGGELFF. CDR3 coding DNA: TGTGCCAGCAGCTTGTCTCCGGGAGGGCCGGGCGGGGAGCTGTTTTTT. V gene TRBV5-4 combines with J gene TRBJ2-2, with 8 bases identical to TRBD2. The V gene's germline CDR1 is SGHNT and CDR2 YYREEE (reference sequence). The CDR3 totals 16 residues. With V trimmed by 1 base and J by 7 bases, 9 bases remained unmatched.

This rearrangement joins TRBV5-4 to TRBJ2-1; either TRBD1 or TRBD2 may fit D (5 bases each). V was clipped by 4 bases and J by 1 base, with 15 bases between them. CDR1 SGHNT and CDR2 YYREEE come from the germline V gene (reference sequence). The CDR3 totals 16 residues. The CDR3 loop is CASSLGLAGSYNEQFF. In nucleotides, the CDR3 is TGTGCCAGCAGCCTAGGGCTAGCAGGGTCCTACAATGAGCAGTTCTTC.

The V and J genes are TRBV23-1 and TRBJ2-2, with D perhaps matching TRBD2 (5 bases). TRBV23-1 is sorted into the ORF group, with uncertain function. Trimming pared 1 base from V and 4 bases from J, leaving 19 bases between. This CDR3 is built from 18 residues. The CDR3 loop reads CASSQFMALGCSTGELFF. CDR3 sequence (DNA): TGCGCCAGCAGTCAATTCATGGCACTAGGATGTAGCACCGGGGAGCTGTTTTTT.

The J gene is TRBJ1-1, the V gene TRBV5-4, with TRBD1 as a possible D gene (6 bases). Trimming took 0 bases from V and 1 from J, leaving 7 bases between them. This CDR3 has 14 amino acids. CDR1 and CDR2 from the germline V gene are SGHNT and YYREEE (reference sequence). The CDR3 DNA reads TGTGCCAGCAGCTTGGCCAGGGGGAACACTGAAGCTTTCTTT. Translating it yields CASSLARGNTEAFF.

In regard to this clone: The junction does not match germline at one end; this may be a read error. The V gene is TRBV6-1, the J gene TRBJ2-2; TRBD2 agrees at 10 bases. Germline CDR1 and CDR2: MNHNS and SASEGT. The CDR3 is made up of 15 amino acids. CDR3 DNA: TGCGCCAGCAGTGGTAGCGGGGGGCACACCGGGGAGCTGTTTTTT. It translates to CASSGSGGHTGELFF.